This T cell receptor beta chain was retrieved from a study of OX40 agonist ivuxolimab in advanced cancers. Study in general: Dose-escalation cases comprised hepatocellular carcinoma, melanoma, renal cell or head and neck cancer. Study-level points and caveats: The study observed clonal expansion of CD4+ and CD8+ blood T cells by week 6 at 0.1 to 3.0 mg/kg.

The germline CDR1 and CDR2 sequences are SGHAT and FQNNGV. The CDR3 contains 12 residues. The V end lost 3 bases, the J end lost 4 bases, and 6 bases lay between the germline ends. A note on this clone: The target antigen is unknown.

The table came from immunoSEQ multiplex PCR; TCRdb's copy has only in-frame clones and leaves some out. The data contain roughly 53,000 clones, around 84% of them seen just once; the ten biggest clones take up 0.55% to 0.65%. The sequencing used CD4+ or CD8+ T cells sorted from blood, collected in a trial of the OX40 agonist ivuxolimab. The receptor was derived from an adult with an advanced solid tumor such as melanoma, head and neck, liver or kidney cancer. This sequence joins TRBV11-2 and TRBJ2-5; D is uncertain. The DNA for the CDR3 is TGTGCCAGCAGCTTTAAAGGAGAGACCCAGTACTTC. Protein: CASSFKGETQYF.